This passage covers 17 T cell receptor beta chains from one sample sequenced in a study of memory CD4+ T cells and cytomegalovirus serostatus. TCRdb keeps only in-frame clones here, not all; method: immunoSEQ multiplex PCR. Here the sample spans approximately 46,000 clones, 60% to 80% being singletons. Single viable CD3+CD4+CD8-CD45RO+ cells were sorted as the memory CD4+ T cells. Sequenced input: memory CD4+ T cells from blood. The receptors were sampled from an adult in good health and CMV-seronegative.

The chain uses TRBV10-3 and TRBJ2-5; no firm D call. The CDR3 length is 13 residues. Germline assignment: CDR1 ENHRY and CDR2 SYGVKD. The V end lost 10 bases, the J end lost 4 bases, and 16 bases lay between the germline ends. Here the CDR3 DNA reads TGTGCCACCACCGCCCCCAACGCAGAGACCCAGTACTTC. This sequence encodes CATTAPNAETQYF.

This clone appeared once. The genes are TRBV28 and TRBJ1-6; 8 bases match TRBD1. The V and J ends lost 8 bases and 12 bases, in that order; junction bases with no gene match: 15. The germline gives CDR1 MDHEN, CDR2 SYDVKM. This CDR3 region has 15 residues. In DNA, the CDR3 is TGTGCCAGCCTCGGCGGGGGCCAGGGGGCAATACCCCTCCACTTT. It yields the protein CASLGGGQGAIPLHF.

This clone was seen more than once but under ten times. This rearrangement joins TRBV2 to TRBJ1-1, with a tentative D call TRBD1 (5 bases). This CDR3 is built from 13 residues. Germline V gene data show CDR1 as SNHLY and CDR2 as FYNNEI. V lost 6 bases and J 1 base, leaving 9 bases between the germline ends. The CDR3 is CASSRDPNTEAFF. DNA for the CDR3: TGTGCCAGCAGCCGGGACCCGAACACTGAAGCTTTCTTT. Supplemented by reference TRBV2 and TRBJ1-1, the full variable domain reads EPEVTQTPSHQVTQMGQEVILRCVPISNHLYFYWYRQILGQKVEFLVSFYNNEISEKSEIFDDQFSVERPDGSNFTLKIRSTKLEDSAMYFCASSRDPNTEAFFGQGTRLTVV.

The rearrangement joins TRBV7-2 to TRBJ2-3; possibly TRBD1 for D (5 bases). CDR3 size: 19 residues. V lost 4 bases, J lost 0 bases, and 23 bases lay in between. Per germline, CDR1 SGHTA and CDR2 FQGNSA. The CDR3 DNA sequence: TGTGCCAGCAGCTCCTCCCAGGGTCCTTTTCGTCCTAGCACAGATACGCAGTATTTT. Translation: CASSSSQGPFRPSTDTQYF. Drawing the rest from reference TRBV7-2 and TRBJ2-3, the complete variable domain is GAGVSQSPSNKVTEKGKDVELRCDPISGHTALYWYRQSLGQGLEFLIYFQGNSAPDKSGLPSDRFSAERTGGSVSTLTIQRTQQEDSAVYLCASSSSQGPFRPSTDTQYFGPGTRLTVL.

The chain employs TRBV6-1 and TRBJ2-3; tentative D call: TRBD2 (6 bases). The CDR3 sequence is 15 residues long. Germline-derived CDR1 and CDR2 are MNHNS and SASEGT. V was cut by 4 bases and J by 1 base, with 12 bases left in between. CDR3 coding DNA: TGTGCCAGCAGTGCCCAACCGGGGGGCACAGATACGCAGTATTTT. It is translated as CASSAQPGGTDTQYF.

This clone ranks as medium-sized. V gene TRBV5-4 combines with J gene TRBJ2-1, with a possible D match to TRBD1 (5 bases). The CDR3 runs 14 residues. Trimming took 4 bases from V and 4 from J, leaving 12 bases between them. CDR1 and CDR2 from the germline V gene are SGHNT and YYREEE (reference sequence). CDR3 loop: CASSLQTVYNEQFF. For the CDR3, the DNA is TGTGCCAGCAGCCTGCAGACAGTTTACAATGAGCAGTTCTTC.

The chain links TRBV1 to TRBJ2-1; the table's D call, TRBD2, has no DNA check behind it. TRBV1 constitutes a pseudogene. The CDR3 has 17 residues. The CDR3, as DNA: TGCACCAGCAGCCAAGGAAAAGGACTAGCGGGCGGGAATGAGCAGTTCTTC. As protein: CTSSQGKGLAGGNEQFF.

The chain joins TRBV10-3 to TRBJ1-5, with unresolved D. V was shortened by 9 bases and J by 4 bases, with 10 bases between the two germline ends. The CDR3 length is 12 residues. Per germline, CDR1 ENHRY and CDR2 SYGVKD. The CDR3 DNA reads TGTGCCATTAAAAGTGGGAATCAGCCCCAGCATTTT. It yields the protein CAIKSGNQPQHF.

The chain employs TRBV21-1 and TRBJ1-6. TRBV21-1 represents a pseudogene. CDR3 length equals 17 residues. In nucleotides, the CDR3 is TGTGCCAGCAGGAAAGGCGGGGGGAGCTCCTATAATTCACCCCTCCACTTT. Protein sequence: CASRKGGGSSYNSPLHF.

This rearrangement joins TRBV30 to TRBJ2-3; D is perhaps TRBD1 or TRBD2 (5 bases each). Trimming stripped 3 bases from V and 8 bases from J, with 18 bases between. The CDR3 contains 14 residues. The V gene's germline CDR1 is GTSNPN and CDR2 SVGIG (reference sequence). The CDR3 nucleotides are TGTGCCTGGAGCCTGGCTGGCCCGAGGGGTACGCAGTATTTT. Protein: CAWSLAGPRGTQYF.

The J gene is TRBJ2-7, the V gene TRBV23-1; TRBD2 matches at 9 bases. TRBV23-1 is sorted into the ORF group, with uncertain function. The J segment lost 0 bases and the V segment lost 6 bases, leaving 3 bases of the junction unmatched. This CDR3 has 14 amino acids. The CDR3 DNA follows: TGCGCCAGCAGCCGCGGGGGGGTCTCCTACGAGCAGTACTTC. Amino acid sequence: CASSRGGVSYEQYF.

The chain couples TRBV4-3 to TRBJ1-5; no clear D. Germline-derived CDR1 and CDR2 are LGHNA and YSLEER. The CDR3 consists of 18 residues. Trimming took 0 bases from V and 4 from J, leaving 19 bases between them. The CDR3 nucleotides are TGCGCCAGCAGCCAAGATTGGCAGGTACCGATTGGAAATCAGCCCCAGCATTTT. This sequence encodes CASSQDWQVPIGNQPQHF.

This clone has only a few counts. V is TRBV5-6 and J is TRBJ2-7; tentatively, D is TRBD1 (6 bases). Trimming removed 4 bases at V and 5 bases at J, with 19 bases between. The CDR3 consists of 15 residues. Germline V lookup: CDR1 SGHDT, CDR2 YYEEEE. The CDR3 nucleotides read TGTGCCAGCAGCCAACAGGGCGTTATCGTTCACGAGCAGTACTTC. Its protein product is CASSQQGVIVHEQYF.

This chain joins TRBV4-1 and TRBJ2-1; 8 bases line up with TRBD1. This CDR3 is built from 17 residues. Germline V gene data show CDR1 as MGHRA and CDR2 as YSYEKL. Trimming cost V 1 base and J 3 bases; bases outside gene matches: 8. CDR3 residues: CASSQARGTGVYNEQFF. In DNA form, the CDR3 reads TGCGCCAGCAGCCAAGCTAGGGGGACAGGTGTCTACAATGAGCAGTTCTTC.

V gene TRBV7-2 combines with J gene TRBJ2-2, with TRBD1 as a possible D gene (6 bases). V dropped 3 bases and J dropped 7 bases, with 9 bases sitting between them. The length of the CDR3 is 13 residues. Germline values: CDR1 SGHTA, CDR2 FQGNSA. CDR3 loop: CASSFARGGELFF. For the CDR3, the DNA is TGTGCCAGCAGCTTTGCCAGGGGCGGGGAGCTGTTTTTT.

This clone has only a few counts. The chain recombines TRBV2 with TRBJ1-4, with D unclear. CDR3 size: 13 residues. Germline CDR1 reads SNHLY; CDR2 reads FYNNEI. Trimming stripped 4 bases from V and 8 bases from J, with 11 bases between. The CDR3 DNA sequence: TGTGCCAGCAGTGCTGACCTGGGGGAAAAACTGTTTTTT. Translation gives CASSADLGEKLFF.

This chain links TRBV25-1 with TRBJ2-3; D gene ambiguous. The V gene's germline CDR1 is MGHDK and CDR2 SYGVNS. Trimming took 4 bases from V and 1 from J, leaving 12 bases between them. The CDR3 runs 15 residues. This chain's CDR3 is CASSVSASRTDTQYF. CDR3 nucleotide sequence: TGTGCCAGCAGTGTTTCTGCGAGTCGCACAGATACGCAGTATTTT.